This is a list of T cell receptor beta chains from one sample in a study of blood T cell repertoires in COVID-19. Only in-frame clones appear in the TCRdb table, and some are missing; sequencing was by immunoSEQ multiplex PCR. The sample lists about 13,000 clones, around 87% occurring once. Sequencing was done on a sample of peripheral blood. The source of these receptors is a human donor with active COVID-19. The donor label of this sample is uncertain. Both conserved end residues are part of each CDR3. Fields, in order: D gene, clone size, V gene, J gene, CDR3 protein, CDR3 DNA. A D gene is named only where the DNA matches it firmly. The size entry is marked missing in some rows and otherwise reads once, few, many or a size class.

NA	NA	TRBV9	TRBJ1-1	CASSVELETEAFF	TGTGCCAGCAGCGTAGAGCTCGAAACTGAAGCTTTCTTT
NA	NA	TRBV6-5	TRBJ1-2	CASSPRRTGNYGYTF	TGTGCCAGCAGTCCGCGACGCACAGGGAACTATGGCTACACCTTC
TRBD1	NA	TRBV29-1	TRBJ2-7	CSASGTGGTIYEQYF	TGCAGCGCATCCGGGACAGGGGGGACCATATACGAGCAGTACTTC
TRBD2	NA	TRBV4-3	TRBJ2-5	CASSQFKPGLAGGLPETQYF	TGCGCCAGCAGCCAATTCAAACCGGGACTAGCGGGGGGGCTACCAGAGACCCAGTACTTC
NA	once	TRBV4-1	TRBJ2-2	CASSQEVTRPGELFF	TGCGCCAGCAGCCAAGAGGTGACCAGGCCCGGGGAGCTGTTTTTT
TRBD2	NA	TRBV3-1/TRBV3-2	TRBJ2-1	CASSRSGGASGEQFF	TGTGCCAGCAGCCGAAGCGGGGGGGCCTCTGGTGAGCAGTTCTTC
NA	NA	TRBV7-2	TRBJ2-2	CASSPGTATGELFF	TGTGCCAGCAGCCCCGGGACTGCCACCGGGGAGCTGTTTTTT
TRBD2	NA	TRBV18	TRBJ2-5	CASSALRGGQETQYF	TGTGCCAGCTCAGCACTCCGGGGGGGCCAAGAGACCCAGTACTTC
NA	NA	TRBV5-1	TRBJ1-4	CASSFTGNEDEKLFF	TGCGCCAGCAGCTTTACAGGGAACGAGGATGAAAAACTGTTTTTT
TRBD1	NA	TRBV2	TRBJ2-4	CASRDRVTKNIQYF	TGTGCCAGCAGGGACAGGGTAACCAAAAACATTCAGTACTTC
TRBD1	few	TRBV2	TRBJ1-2	CASLSPGTGLYGYTF	TGTGCCAGCCTATCCCCCGGGACAGGGCTCTATGGCTACACCTTC
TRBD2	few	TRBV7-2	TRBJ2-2	CASSFGGANTGELFF	TGTGCCAGCAGCTTCGGGGGGGCGAACACCGGGGAGCTGTTTTTT
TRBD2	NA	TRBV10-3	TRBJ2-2	CAIRSGGGYTGELFF	TGTGCCATCCGCTCGGGGGGGGGATACACCGGGGAGCTGTTTTTT
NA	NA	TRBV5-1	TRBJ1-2	CASSLGVGRTNYGYTF	TGCGCCAGCAGCTTGGGTGTTGGCAGAACTAACTATGGCTACACCTTC
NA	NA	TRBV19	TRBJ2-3	CASSIPGWDTQYF	TGTGCCAGTAGTATCCCGGGGTGGGATACGCAGTATTTT
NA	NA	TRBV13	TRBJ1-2	CASSLASGVDGYTF	TGTGCCAGCAGCTTAGCATCAGGGGTGGATGGCTACACCTTC
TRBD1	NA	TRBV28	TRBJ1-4	CASSLKGAGATNEKLFF	TGTGCCAGCAGTTTAAAGGGGGCCGGGGCAACTAATGAAAAACTGTTTTTT
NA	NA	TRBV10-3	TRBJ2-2	CAISPRGTGELFF	TGTGCCATCAGCCCCCGCGGCACCGGGGAGCTGTTTTTT
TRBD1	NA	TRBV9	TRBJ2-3	CASSVGTGTDTQYF	TGTGCCAGCAGCGTCGGGACAGGGACAGATACGCAGTATTTT
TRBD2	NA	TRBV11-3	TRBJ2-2	CASSLREGGELFF	TGTGCCAGCAGCTTAAGGGAGGGCGGGGAGCTGTTTTTT
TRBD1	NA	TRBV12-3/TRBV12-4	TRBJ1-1	CASSRQGNTEAFF	TGTGCCAGCAGTCGACAGGGGAACACTGAAGCTTTCTTT
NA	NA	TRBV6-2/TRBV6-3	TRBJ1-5	CASSSGWPQHF	TGTGCCAGCAGCTCAGGGTGGCCCCAGCATTTT
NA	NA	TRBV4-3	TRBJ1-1	CASSRATGGLAFF	TGCGCCAGCAGCCGAGCGACGGGAGGTCTGGCTTTCTTT
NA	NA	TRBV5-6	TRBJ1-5	CASSEEGRGPQHF	TGTGCCAGCAGCGAAGAAGGCCGGGGGCCCCAGCATTTT
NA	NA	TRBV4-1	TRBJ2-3	CASSQGGQTDTQYF	TGCGCCAGCAGCCAGGGGGGGCAGACAGATACGCAGTATTTT
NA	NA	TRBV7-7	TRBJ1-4	CASSAGFREKLFF	TGTGCTAGCAGTGCAGGGTTCCGTGAAAAACTGTTTTTT
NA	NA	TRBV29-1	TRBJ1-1	CSVGGDGTEAFF	TGCAGCGTTGGCGGGGATGGCACTGAAGCTTTCTTT
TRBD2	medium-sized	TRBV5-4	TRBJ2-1	CASSLGRGGPNEQFF	TGTGCCAGCAGCTTGGGGCGGGGGGGCCCCAATGAGCAGTTCTTC
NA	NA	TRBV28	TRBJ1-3	CASSNLLGKRLSGNTIYF	TGTGCCAGCAGTAACCTACTAGGGAAACGACTCTCTGGAAACACCATATATTTT
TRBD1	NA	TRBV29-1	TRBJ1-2	CSVTTGVGYGYTF	TGCAGCGTTACGACAGGGGTAGGGTATGGCTACACCTTC